The present entry profiles one T cell receptor (beta chain) with its context. This sample is drawn from a study of blood T cell repertoires in COVID-19. Sequenced by immunoSEQ multiplex PCR; TCRdb stores in-frame clones only, minus some. The sample holds 270,000 or so clones, roughly 91% seen once. Trimming cost V 3 bases and J 9 bases, with 14 bases left between them. The V gene's germline CDR1 is KGHDR and CDR2 SFDVKD. The CDR3 runs to 14 residues. This receptor was taken from a woman aged 40 to 50 with acute COVID-19. This chain uses TRBV24-1 with TRBJ2-1; no definite D call. Material for sequencing was PBMCs or T cells enriched from blood (not recorded which). The chain's CDR3 is CATSDPGEVGEQFF. The CDR3 DNA is TGTGCCACCAGTGATCCTGGTGAGGTTGGTGAGCAGTTCTTC.